This T cell receptor (beta chain) was recovered during a study of OX40 agonist ivuxolimab in advanced cancers. The wider study: Males comprised 82.7% of the group, whose mean age was about 61 years (range roughly 20 to 85).

CDR1 is SGHVS, CDR2 FNYEAQ, per germline. The CDR3 length is 15 residues. The trim removed 1 base at V and 4 bases at J, leaving 5 bases unmatched. Assay used: immunoSEQ multiplex PCR; TCRdb lists only in-frame clones, some missing. The data hold approximately 23,000 clones, with about nine tenths observed a single time. Concerning this clone: The target antigen is unknown.

Whole-study results and caveats: Nonresponders, in some cases, also had low normalized T-cell clonal expansion.

The chain uses TRBV7-6 and TRBJ1-1, with TRBD1 matching 8 bases. This TCR was recovered from an adult with an advanced solid tumor such as melanoma, head and neck, liver or kidney cancer. Sequencing used CD4+ or CD8+ T cells sorted from blood, obtained in a trial of the OX40 agonist ivuxolimab. CDR3 region: CASSLGQGISTEAFF. The CDR3, as DNA: TGTGCCAGCAGCTTAGGACAGGGGATTAGCACTGAAGCTTTCTTT.